The clone carrying this TCR beta chain appeared a single time. As processed by the authors: Estimated nucleated cell counts came from reference gene primer amplification. Sequencing was performed with immunoSEQ multiplex PCR; in TCRdb, only in-frame clones are kept and a portion is missing. V, J and clone size reflect that table, while D and trimming were determined from the DNA. This sample has about 280,000 clones; around 85% occur once, and the top ten carry more than 4.5%. The data are from a study of blood T cell repertoires in COVID-19. Looking at the study overall: Acute and convalescent COVID-19 specimens originated in the United States, Italy and Spain. Sources were T cells, B-cell-depleted T cells, or PBMCs; the material itself was cDNA or gDNA.

The CDR3 sequence is 17 residues long. The V segment lost 5 bases and the J segment 6 bases; nucleotides outside the gene matches: 8. Per the germline V gene, CDR1 is LNHDA and CDR2 is SQIVND (reference sequence). This TCR came from a man aged 50 or older with active or convalescent COVID-19. The specimen was peripheral blood. J is TRBJ2-2 and V is TRBV19; 14 positions agree with TRBD2. The CDR3 loop reads CASSRKGTSGRAGELFF. The CDR3, as DNA: TGTGCCAGTAGTCGCAAAGGGACTAGCGGGAGAGCCGGGGAGCTGTTTTTT.